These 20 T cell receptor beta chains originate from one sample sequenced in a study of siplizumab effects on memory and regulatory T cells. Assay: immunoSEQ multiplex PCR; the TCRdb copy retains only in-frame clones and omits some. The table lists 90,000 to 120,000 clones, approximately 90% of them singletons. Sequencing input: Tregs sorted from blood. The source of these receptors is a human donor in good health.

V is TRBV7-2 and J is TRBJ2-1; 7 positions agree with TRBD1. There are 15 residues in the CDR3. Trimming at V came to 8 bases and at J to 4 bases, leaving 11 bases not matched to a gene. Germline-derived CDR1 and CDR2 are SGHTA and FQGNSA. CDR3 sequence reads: CASQTGALDYNEQFF. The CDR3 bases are TGTGCCAGCCAAACAGGGGCGCTAGATTACAATGAGCAGTTCTTC.

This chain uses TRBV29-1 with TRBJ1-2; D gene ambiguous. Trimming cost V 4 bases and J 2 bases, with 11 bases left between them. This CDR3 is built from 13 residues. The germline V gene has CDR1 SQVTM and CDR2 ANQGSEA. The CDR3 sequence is CSVARAENYGYTF. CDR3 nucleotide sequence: TGCAGCGTTGCGCGGGCGGAAAACTATGGCTACACCTTC.

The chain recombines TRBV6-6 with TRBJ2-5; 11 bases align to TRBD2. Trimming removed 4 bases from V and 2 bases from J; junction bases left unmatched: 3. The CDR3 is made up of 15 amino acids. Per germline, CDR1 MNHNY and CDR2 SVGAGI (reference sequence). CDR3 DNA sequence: TGTGCCAGCAGTTTTAGCGGGAGGGGACAAGAGACCCAGTACTTC. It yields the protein CASSFSGRGQETQYF.

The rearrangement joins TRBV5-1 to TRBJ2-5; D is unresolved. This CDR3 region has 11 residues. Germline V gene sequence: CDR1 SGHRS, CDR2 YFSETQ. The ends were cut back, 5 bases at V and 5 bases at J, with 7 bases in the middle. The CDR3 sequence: CASRVGETQYF. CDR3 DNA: TGCGCCAGCAGGGTAGGGGAGACCCAGTACTTC.

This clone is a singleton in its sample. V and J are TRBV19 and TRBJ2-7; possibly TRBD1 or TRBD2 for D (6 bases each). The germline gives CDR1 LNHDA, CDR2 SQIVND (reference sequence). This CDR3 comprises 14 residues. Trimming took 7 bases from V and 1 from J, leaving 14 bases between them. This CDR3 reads CASTPRGESYEQYF. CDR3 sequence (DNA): TGTGCCAGTACCCCTAGGGGGGAGTCCTACGAGCAGTACTTC. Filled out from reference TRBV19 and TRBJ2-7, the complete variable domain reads DGGITQSPKYLFRKEGQNVTLSCEQNLNHDAMYWYRQDPGQGLRLIYYSQIVNDFQKGDIAEGYSVSREKKESFPLTVTSAQKNPTAFYLCASTPRGESYEQYFGPGTRLTVT.

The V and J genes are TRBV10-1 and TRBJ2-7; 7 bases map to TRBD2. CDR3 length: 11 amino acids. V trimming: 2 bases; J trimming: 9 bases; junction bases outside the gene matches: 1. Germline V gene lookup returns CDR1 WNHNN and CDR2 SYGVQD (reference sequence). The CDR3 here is CASSEAGVQYF. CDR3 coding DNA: TGCGCCAGCAGTGAGGCGGGGGTGCAGTACTTC.

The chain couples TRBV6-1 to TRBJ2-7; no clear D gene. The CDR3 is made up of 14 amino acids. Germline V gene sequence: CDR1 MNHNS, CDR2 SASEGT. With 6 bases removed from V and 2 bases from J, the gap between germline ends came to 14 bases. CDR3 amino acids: CASRDPLRAYEQYF. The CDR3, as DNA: TGTGCCAGCAGGGACCCGCTAAGAGCCTACGAGCAGTACTTC.

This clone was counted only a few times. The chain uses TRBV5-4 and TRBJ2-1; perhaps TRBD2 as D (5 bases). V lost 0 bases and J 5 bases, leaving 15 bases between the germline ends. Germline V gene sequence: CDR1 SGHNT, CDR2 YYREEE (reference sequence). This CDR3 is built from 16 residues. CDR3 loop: CASSLVRGSVDNEQFF. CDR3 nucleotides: TGTGCCAGCAGCTTGGTACGGGGTAGCGTAGACAATGAGCAGTTCTTC.

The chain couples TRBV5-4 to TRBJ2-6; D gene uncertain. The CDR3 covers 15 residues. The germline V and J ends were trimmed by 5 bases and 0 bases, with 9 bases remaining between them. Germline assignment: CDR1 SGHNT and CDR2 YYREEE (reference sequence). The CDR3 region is CASSTGGSGANVLTF. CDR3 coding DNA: TGTGCCAGCAGTACGGGCGGCTCTGGGGCCAACGTCCTGACTTTC. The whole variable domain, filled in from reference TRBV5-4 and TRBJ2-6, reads ETGVTQSPTHLIKTRGQQVTLRCSSQSGHNTVSWYQQALGQGPQFIFQYYREEENGRGNFPPRFSGLQFPNYSSELNVNALELDDSALYLCASSTGGSGANVLTFGAGSRLTVL.

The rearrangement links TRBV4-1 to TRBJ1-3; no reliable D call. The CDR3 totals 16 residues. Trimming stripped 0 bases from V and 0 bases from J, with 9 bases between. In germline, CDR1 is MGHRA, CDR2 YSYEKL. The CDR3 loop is CASSQEAGFSGNTIYF. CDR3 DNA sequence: TGCGCCAGCAGCCAAGAAGCAGGTTTCTCTGGAAACACCATATATTTT.

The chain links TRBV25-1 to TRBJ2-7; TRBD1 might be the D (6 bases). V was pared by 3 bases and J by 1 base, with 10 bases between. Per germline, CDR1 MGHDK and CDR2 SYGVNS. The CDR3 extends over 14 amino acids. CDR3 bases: TGTGCCAGCAGTGACTTGGACAGTTCCTACGAGCAGTACTTC. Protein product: CASSDLDSSYEQYF.

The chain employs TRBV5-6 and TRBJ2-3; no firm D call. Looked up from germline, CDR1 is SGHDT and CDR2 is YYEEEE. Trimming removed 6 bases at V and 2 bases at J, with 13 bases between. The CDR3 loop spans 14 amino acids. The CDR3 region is CASTRTTITDTQYF. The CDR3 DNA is TGTGCCAGCACCAGGACGACAATCACAGATACGCAGTATTTT.

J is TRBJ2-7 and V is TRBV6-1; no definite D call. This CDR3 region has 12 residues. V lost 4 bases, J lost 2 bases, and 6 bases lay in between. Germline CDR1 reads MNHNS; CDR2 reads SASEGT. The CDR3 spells CASSVRTYEQYF. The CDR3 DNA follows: TGTGCCAGCAGTGTGAGGACCTACGAGCAGTACTTC.

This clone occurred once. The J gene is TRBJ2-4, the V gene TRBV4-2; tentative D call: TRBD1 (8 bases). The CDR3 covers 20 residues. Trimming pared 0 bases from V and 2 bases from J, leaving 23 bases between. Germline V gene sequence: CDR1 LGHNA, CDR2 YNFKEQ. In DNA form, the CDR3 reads TGTGCCAGCAGCCAAGAAAGGACAGGGCGGGGGACGGGATCCAAAAACATTCAGTACTTC. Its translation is CASSQERTGRGTGSKNIQYF.

CDR3 amino acids: CASSRAGPSYNEQFF. The DNA of the CDR3 is TGTGCCAGCAGCAGAGCGGGGCCCTCCTACAATGAGCAGTTCTTC. The genes are TRBV7-9 and TRBJ2-1; 7 bases map to TRBD2. The CDR3 has 15 amino acids. V lost 5 bases and J lost 0; bases outside the gene matches: 4. Per germline, CDR1 SEHNR and CDR2 FQNEAQ (reference sequence).

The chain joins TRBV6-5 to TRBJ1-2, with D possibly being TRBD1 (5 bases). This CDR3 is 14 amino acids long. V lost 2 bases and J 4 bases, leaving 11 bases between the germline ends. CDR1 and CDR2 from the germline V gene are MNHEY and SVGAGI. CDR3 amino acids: CASSYRGEGYGYTF. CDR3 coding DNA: TGTGCCAGCAGTTACAGAGGGGAAGGCTATGGCTACACCTTC.

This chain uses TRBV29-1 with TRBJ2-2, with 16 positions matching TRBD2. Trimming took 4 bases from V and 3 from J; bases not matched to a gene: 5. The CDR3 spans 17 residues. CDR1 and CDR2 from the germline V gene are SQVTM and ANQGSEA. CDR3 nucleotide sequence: TGCAGCGTTGGGGCGGGACTAGCGGGAGGGTACACCGGGGAGCTGTTTTTT. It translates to CSVGAGLAGGYTGELFF.

CDR3 bases: TGTGCCAGCAGCTTAGGACAGGCCATGAACACTGAAGCTTTCTTT. Protein product: CASSLGQAMNTEAFF. The J gene is TRBJ1-1, the V gene TRBV7-6; tentatively, D is TRBD1 (6 bases). Germline-derived CDR1 and CDR2 are SGHVS and FNYEAQ. CDR3 length equals 15 residues. V lost 1 base and J 0 bases, leaving 9 bases between the germline ends.

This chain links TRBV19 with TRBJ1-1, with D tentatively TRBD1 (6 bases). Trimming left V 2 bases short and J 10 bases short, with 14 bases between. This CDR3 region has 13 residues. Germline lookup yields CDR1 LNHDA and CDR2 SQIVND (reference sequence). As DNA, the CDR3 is TGTGCCAGTAGTATACAGGGGTCTAAGGGAGCTTTCTTT. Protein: CASSIQGSKGAFF.

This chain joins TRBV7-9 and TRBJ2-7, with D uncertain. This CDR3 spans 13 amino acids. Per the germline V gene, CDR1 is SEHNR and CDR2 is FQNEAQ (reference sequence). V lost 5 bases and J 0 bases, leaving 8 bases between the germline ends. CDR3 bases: TGTGCCAGCAGCCCCCACGGCTCCTACGAGCAGTACTTC. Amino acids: CASSPHGSYEQYF.